The next 11 T cell receptor beta chains were all read from a single sample in a study of early T cells in non-severe SARS-CoV-2 infection. TCRdb fed the 5' RACE reads into MiXCR, producing one record per CDR3 protein. This sample has 70,000 to 85,000 distinct CDR3 sequences, with about an eighth found just once. Specimen: whole blood. The receptor source for this set is an adult who was a healthcare worker with PCR-confirmed SARS-CoV-2 infection or an uninfected control (not recorded which).

This clonotype was seen a few times. The chain employs TRBV7-9 and TRBJ1-6, with TRBD1 as a possible D gene (5 bases). Germline loops: CDR1 SEHNR, CDR2 FQNEAQ (reference sequence). This CDR3 has 16 residues. V shed 2 bases and J shed 10 bases, with 18 bases lying between them. The CDR3 is CASSLQRGAVGSPLHF. The CDR3 nucleotides are TGTGCCAGCAGCTTACAACGCGGGGCCGTGGGGTCACCCCTCCACTTT.

V is TRBV20-1 and J is TRBJ2-3; 8 bases agree with TRBD2. The germline CDR1 and CDR2 sequences are DFQATT and SNEGSKA (reference sequence). The CDR3 runs to 13 residues. J gave up 6 bases and V 4 bases, and 6 bases lay outside the gene matches. This CDR3 reads CSAIPSGGDTQYF. DNA for the CDR3: TGCAGTGCTATTCCGTCGGGGGGGGATACGCAGTATTTT.

This clonotype was detected many times. The chain recombines TRBV12-3 or TRBV12-4 with TRBJ2-7; 7 bases line up with TRBD2. With V trimmed by 0 bases and J by 4 bases, 6 bases remained unmatched. CDR3 size: 15 residues. The DNA of the CDR3 is TGTGCCAGCAGTTTAGCGGCGGGAGTCCGTTACGAGCAGTACTTC. Amino acids: CASSLAAGVRYEQYF.

This clonotype was seen a few times. V is TRBV6-5 and J is TRBJ1-1, with unresolved D. Trimming left V 4 bases short and J 6 bases short, with 6 bases between. There are 11 residues in the CDR3. From germline, CDR1 is MNHEY and CDR2 SVGAGI. The CDR3 loop is CASSSAAEAFF. The CDR3 DNA follows: TGTGCCAGCAGTTCCGCCGCTGAAGCTTTCTTT.

The sample holds many counts of this clonotype. The chain links TRBV6-2 or TRBV6-3 to TRBJ2-2; no definite D call. The V gene's germline CDR1 is MNHEY and CDR2 SVGEGT. The CDR3 has 12 residues. V lost 5 bases to trimming and J lost 10 bases, with 11 bases between them. CDR3 in DNA: TGTGCCAGCAGTACCCGAGCCGAGGAGCTGTTTTTT. Protein: CASSTRAEELFF.

This clonotype was picked up many times. The chain has TRBV5-1 and TRBJ2-5; possibly TRBD2 for D (6 bases). Between the trimmed V and J ends, which lost 4 bases and 4 bases, there was a span of 11 bases. Germline loops: CDR1 SGHRS, CDR2 YFSETQ. This CDR3 has 13 amino acids. The CDR3 here is CASSRESPETQYF. DNA for the CDR3: TGCGCCAGCAGCCGGGAGTCACCAGAGACCCAGTACTTC. Full variable domain (rest looked up from reference TRBV5-1 and TRBJ2-5): KAGVTQTPRYLIKTRGQQVTLSCSPISGHRSVSWYQQTPGQGLQFLFEYFSETQRNKGNFPGRFSGRQFSNSRSEMNVSTLELGDSALYLCASSRESPETQYFGPGTRLLVL.

The chain recombines TRBV29-1 with TRBJ2-2; 7 bases line up with TRBD1. The germline V gene has CDR1 SQVTM and CDR2 ANQGSEA. Trimming cost V 4 bases and J 0 bases; bases outside gene matches: 5. The CDR3 covers 15 residues. The DNA of the CDR3 is TGCAGCGTTGCCCTGGGACAGCCGAACACCGGGGAGCTGTTTTTT. This codes for CSVALGQPNTGELFF.

The genes are TRBV28 and TRBJ1-5; D call uncertain. The CDR3 is 11 residues long. V was cut by 4 bases and J by 6 bases, with 4 bases left in between. Germline lookup yields CDR1 MDHEN and CDR2 SYDVKM. CDR3 protein: CASSYGQPQHF. CDR3 DNA sequence: TGTGCCAGCAGTTACGGTCAGCCCCAGCATTTT.

This clonotype has ten or more counts. The rearrangement links TRBV18 to TRBJ1-2; D perhaps matches TRBD1 (6 bases). The CDR3 runs 15 residues. Germline-derived CDR1 and CDR2 are KGHSH and LQKENI. Trimming took off 6 bases at V and 7 bases at J, with 21 bases between the two ends. The DNA of the CDR3 is TGTGCCAGCTCGCCCGAAACACAGGGTGGCGGTGGCTACACCTTC. Its protein product is CASSPETQGGGGYTF.

This clonotype occurred many times. The chain uses TRBV4-1 and TRBJ1-5; D is possibly TRBD1 (5 bases). This CDR3 region has 16 residues. Per germline, CDR1 MGHRA and CDR2 YSYEKL. Between the trimmed V and J ends, which lost 4 bases and 4 bases, there was a span of 17 bases. CDR3 coding DNA: TGCGCCAGCAGCCCCAGGGCCGACAGTCGAAATCAGCCCCAGCATTTT. Its translation: CASSPRADSRNQPQHF.

This clonotype was seen a few times. The V call is TRBV7-2, the J call TRBJ2-5; D not resolved. This CDR3 region has 13 residues. In germline, CDR1 is SGHTA, CDR2 FQGNSA. The V end lost 3 bases, the J end lost 4 bases, and 9 bases lay between the germline ends. In nucleotides, the CDR3 is TGTGCCAGCAGCTTGAATTCTGGAGAGACCCAGTACTTC. Protein product: CASSLNSGETQYF.